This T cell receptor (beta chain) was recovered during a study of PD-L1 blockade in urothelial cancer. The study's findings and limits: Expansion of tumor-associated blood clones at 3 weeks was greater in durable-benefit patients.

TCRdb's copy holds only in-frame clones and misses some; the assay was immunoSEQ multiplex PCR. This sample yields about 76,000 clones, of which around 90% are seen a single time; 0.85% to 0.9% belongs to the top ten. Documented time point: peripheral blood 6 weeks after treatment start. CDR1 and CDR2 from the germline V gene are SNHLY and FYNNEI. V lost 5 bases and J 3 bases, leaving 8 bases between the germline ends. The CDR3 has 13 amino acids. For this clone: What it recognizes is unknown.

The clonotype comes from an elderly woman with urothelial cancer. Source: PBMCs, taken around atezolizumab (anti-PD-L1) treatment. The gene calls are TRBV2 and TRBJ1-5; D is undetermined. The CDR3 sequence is CASSLNTNQPQHF. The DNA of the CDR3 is TGTGCCAGCAGTCTGAACACCAATCAGCCCCAGCATTTT.